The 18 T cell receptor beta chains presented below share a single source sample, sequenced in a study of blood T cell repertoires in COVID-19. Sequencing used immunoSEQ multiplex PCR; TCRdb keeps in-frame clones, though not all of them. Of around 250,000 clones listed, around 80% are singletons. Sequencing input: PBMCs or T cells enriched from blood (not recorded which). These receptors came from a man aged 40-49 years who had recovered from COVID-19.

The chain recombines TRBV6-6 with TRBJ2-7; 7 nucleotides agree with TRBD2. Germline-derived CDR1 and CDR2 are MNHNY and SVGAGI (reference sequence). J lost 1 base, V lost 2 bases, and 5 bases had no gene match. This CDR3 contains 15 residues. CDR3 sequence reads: CASSYVASGSYEQYF. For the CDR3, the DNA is TGTGCCAGCAGTTACGTAGCTAGCGGATCCTACGAGCAGTACTTC.

This CDR3 is CAIRGGGADTQYF. The CDR3 coding sequence is TGTGCCATCAGGGGCGGGGGGGCAGATACGCAGTATTTT. The rearrangement links TRBV10-3 to TRBJ2-3; TRBD2 matches 9 bases. Germline V CDR1 and CDR2: ENHRY, SYGVKD. The V and J ends lost 6 bases and 4 bases, in that order; junction bases with no gene match: 2. CDR3 length equals 13 residues.

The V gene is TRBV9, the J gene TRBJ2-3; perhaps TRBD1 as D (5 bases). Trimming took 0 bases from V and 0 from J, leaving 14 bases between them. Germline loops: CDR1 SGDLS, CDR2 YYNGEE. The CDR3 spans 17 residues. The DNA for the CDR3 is TGTGCCAGCAGCGTAGAGGCAGGGTCTGTGAGCACAGATACGCAGTATTTT. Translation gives CASSVEAGSVSTDTQYF.

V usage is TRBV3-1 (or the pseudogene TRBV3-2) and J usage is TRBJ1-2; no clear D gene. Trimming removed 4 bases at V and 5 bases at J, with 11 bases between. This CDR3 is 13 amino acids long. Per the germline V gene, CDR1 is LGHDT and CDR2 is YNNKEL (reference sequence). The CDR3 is CASSLTSDYGYTF. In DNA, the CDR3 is TGTGCCAGCAGCCTCACCAGTGATTATGGCTACACCTTC.

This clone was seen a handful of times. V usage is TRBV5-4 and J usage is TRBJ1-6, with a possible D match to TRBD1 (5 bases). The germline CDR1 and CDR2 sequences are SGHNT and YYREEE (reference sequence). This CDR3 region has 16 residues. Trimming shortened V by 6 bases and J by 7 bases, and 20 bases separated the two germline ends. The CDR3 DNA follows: TGTGCCAGCACCCGGGGGGGACGACTACCCAATTCACCCCTCCACTTT. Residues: CASTRGGRLPNSPLHF.

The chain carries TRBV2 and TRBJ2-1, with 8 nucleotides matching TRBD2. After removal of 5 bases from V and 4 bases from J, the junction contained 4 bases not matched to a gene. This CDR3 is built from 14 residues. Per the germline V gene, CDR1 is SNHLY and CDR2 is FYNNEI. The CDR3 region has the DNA TGTGCCAGCAGTAGGACTAGCATTTACAATGAGCAGTTCTTC. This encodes CASSRTSIYNEQFF.

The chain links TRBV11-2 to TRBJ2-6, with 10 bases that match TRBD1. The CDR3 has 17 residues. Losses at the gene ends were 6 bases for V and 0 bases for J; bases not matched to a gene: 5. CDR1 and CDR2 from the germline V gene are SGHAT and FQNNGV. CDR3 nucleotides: TGTGCCAGCAGGAGGACAGGGGGTATCTCTGGGGCCAACGTCCTGACTTTC. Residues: CASRRTGGISGANVLTF.

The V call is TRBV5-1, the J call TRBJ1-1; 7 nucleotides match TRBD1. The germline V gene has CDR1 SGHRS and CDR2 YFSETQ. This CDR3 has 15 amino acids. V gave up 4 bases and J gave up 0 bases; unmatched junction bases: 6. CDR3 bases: TGCGCCAGCAGCCAGAGACAGGGACTGAACACTGAAGCTTTCTTT. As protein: CASSQRQGLNTEAFF.

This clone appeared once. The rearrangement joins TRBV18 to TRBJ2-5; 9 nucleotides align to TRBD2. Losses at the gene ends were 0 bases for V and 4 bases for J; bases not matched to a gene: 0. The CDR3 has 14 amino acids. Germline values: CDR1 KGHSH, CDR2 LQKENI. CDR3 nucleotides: TGTGCCAGCTCACCACCAGCGGGGGGAGAGACCCAGTACTTC. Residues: CASSPPAGGETQYF.

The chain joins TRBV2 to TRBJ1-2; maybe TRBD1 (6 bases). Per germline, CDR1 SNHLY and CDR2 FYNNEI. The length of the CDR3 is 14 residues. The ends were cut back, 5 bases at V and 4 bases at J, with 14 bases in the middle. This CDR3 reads CASSFTGISYGYTF. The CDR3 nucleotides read TGTGCCAGCAGTTTCACAGGGATTTCCTATGGCTACACCTTC.

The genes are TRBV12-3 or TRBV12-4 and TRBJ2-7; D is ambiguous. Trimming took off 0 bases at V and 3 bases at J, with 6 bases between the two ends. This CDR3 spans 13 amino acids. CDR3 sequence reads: CASSLANSYEQYF. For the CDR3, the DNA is TGTGCCAGCAGTTTAGCTAACAGCTACGAGCAGTACTTC.

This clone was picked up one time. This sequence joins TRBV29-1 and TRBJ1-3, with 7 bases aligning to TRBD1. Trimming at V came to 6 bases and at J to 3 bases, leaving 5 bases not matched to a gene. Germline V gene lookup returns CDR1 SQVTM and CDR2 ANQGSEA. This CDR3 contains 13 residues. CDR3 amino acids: CSVGRDSGNTIYF. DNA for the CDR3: TGCAGCGTAGGCCGGGACAGTGGAAACACCATATATTTT.

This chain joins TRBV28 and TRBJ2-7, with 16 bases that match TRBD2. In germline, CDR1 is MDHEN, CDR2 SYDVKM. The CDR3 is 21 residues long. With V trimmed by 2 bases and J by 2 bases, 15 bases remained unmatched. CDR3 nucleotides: TGTGCCAGCAGTTTAACGCTCCCGGGACTAGCGGGAGGGCCTCCTACCTACGAGCAGTACTTC. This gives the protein CASSLTLPGLAGGPPTYEQYF.

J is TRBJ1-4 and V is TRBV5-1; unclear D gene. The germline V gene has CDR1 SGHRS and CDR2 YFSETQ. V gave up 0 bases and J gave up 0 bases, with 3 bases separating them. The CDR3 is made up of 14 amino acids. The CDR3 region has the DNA TGCGCCAGCAGCTTGGCTGCAACTAATGAAAAACTGTTTTTT. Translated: CASSLAATNEKLFF.

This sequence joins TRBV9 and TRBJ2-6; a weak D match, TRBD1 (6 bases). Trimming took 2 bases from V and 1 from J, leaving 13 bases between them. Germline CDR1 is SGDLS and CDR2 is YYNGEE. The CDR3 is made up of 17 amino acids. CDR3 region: CASSVGQRISGANVLTF. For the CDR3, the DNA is TGTGCCAGCAGCGTCGGACAGAGAATATCTGGGGCCAACGTCCTGACTTTC.

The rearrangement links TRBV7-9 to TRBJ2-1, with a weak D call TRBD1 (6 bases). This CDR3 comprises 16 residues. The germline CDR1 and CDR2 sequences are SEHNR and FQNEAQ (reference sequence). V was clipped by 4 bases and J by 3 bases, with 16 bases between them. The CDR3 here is CASSSNRDTVYNEQFF. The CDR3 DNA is TGTGCCAGCAGCTCTAACCGGGACACAGTCTACAATGAGCAGTTCTTC.

As DNA, the CDR3 is TGTGCCACCTCCCTGGGACAGGGCTCCTACGAGCAGTACTTC. Translating it yields CATSLGQGSYEQYF. V usage is TRBV28 and J usage is TRBJ2-7, with TRBD1 matching over 9 bases. Unmatched junction bases numbered 7, after V lost 10 bases and J lost 0 bases. The V gene's germline CDR1 is MDHEN and CDR2 SYDVKM. CDR3 length equals 14 residues.

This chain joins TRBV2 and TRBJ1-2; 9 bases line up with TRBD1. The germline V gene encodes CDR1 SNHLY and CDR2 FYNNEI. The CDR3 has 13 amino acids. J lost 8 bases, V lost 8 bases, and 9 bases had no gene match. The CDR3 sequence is CASSPWDREGYTF. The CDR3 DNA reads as TGTGCCAGCTCTCCGTGGGACAGGGAGGGCTACACCTTC.